This is a list of T cell receptor beta chains from one sample in a study of blood T cell repertoires in COVID-19. Repertoires were generated with immunoSEQ multiplex PCR, while TCRdb's copy carries only in-frame clones and drops some. The table shows around 200,000 clones, with about 81% occurring only once. Input material: PBMCs or T cells enriched from blood (not recorded which). These receptors were collected from a woman between 25 and 40 years old who had recovered from COVID-19. CDR3s include the opening cysteine and the closing phenylalanine or tryptophan.

J | V | CDR3
TRBJ1-1 | TRBV3-1/TRBV3-2 | CASSQRGQVNTEAFF
TRBJ1-1 | TRBV19 | CASSITRFRAFF
TRBJ2-2 | TRBV5-5 | CASSLAPGTITTGELFF
TRBJ1-2 | TRBV4-2 | CASSQVTQEHYGYTF
TRBJ1-1 | TRBV29-1 | CSVPDGLEAFF
TRBJ1-3 | TRBV7-2 | CASIPWGGPSGNTIYF
TRBJ1-4 | TRBV14 | CASSQDRTATNEKLFF
TRBJ1-1 | TRBV30 | CAWSVQENTEAFF
TRBJ2-1 | TRBV7-3 | CASSSWGRGGNEQFF
TRBJ1-1 | TRBV10-3 | CATAPGLFRATGGLEAFF
TRBJ2-5 | TRBV10-3 | CASGSGEGTQYF
TRBJ2-3 | TRBV28 | CASSPLAGVNTQYF
TRBJ1-4 | TRBV5-1 | CASSLEGGKEKLFF
TRBJ1-2 | TRBV28 | CASVRGGPNYGYTF
TRBJ2-1 | TRBV9 | CASSVGSDISYNEQFF
TRBJ1-4 | TRBV6-5 | CASSYSDTVTGKLFF
TRBJ2-2 | TRBV5-1 | CASSSPRLAGETGELFF
TRBJ1-3 | TRBV5-1 | CASSGGTGSRNTIYF
TRBJ2-1 | TRBV5-1 | CASSLGAGVGTKRDEQFF
TRBJ1-1 | TRBV30 | CAWMRVATEAFF
TRBJ1-4 | TRBV19 | CASKGQGRNEKLFF
TRBJ2-7 | TRBV24-1 | CATSRTSSYEQYF
TRBJ1-4 | TRBV29-1 | CSVVGESEKLFF
TRBJ1-3 | TRBV28 | CASSLRSPRGDTIYF
TRBJ2-5 | TRBV2 | CASSRDRGEETQYF
TRBJ1-1 | TRBV2 | CASSVLDRARGTEAFF
TRBJ1-1 | TRBV19 | CASSSRTTEAFF
TRBJ1-5 | TRBV28 | CASSPRDRPSQPQHF
TRBJ2-2 | TRBV18 | CASSRYDRISSSTGELFF
TRBJ2-7 | TRBV7-8 | CASSISSGKTYEQYF
TRBJ1-1 | TRBV19 | CASSPRDTEAFF
TRBJ1-6 | TRBV28 | CASSLPPGTGGDSYNSPLHF
TRBJ1-1 | TRBV28 | CASSFRYRGTEAFF
TRBJ2-5 | TRBV5-1 | CASSRSGGAVETQYF
TRBJ1-3 | TRBV30 | CAWSARGLLGNTIYF
TRBJ2-2 | TRBV29-1 | CSVGTGNGELFF
TRBJ1-1 | TRBV5-1 | CASSLSGSHTEAFF
TRBJ1-2 | TRBV18 | CASSPPGQGYGYTF
TRBJ1-2 | TRBV6-5 | CASRGQGAGNYGYTF
TRBJ1-2 | TRBV6-5 | CASSYLPLGVVYGYTF
TRBJ1-6 | TRBV7-3 | CASSLDRASPLHF
TRBJ1-5 | TRBV27 | CASTPGGRGISNQPQHF
TRBJ1-1 | TRBV30 | CAWSVAGANTEAFF
TRBJ2-2 | TRBV28 | CASSLTERPTGELFF
TRBJ2-4 | TRBV6-2/TRBV6-3 | CASSYSMQAKNIQYF
TRBJ1-1 | TRBV19 | CASKRAVNTEAFF
TRBJ1-1 | TRBV6-5 | CASSLRGPTEAFF
TRBJ1-6 | TRBV7-2 | CASSLQGADSPLHF
TRBJ2-5 | TRBV28 | CATTREGGTQYF
TRBJ1-1 | TRBV10-3 | CAISEGTRGETEAFF
TRBJ2-7 | TRBV2 | CASSYRPLGAYEQYF
TRBJ1-1 | TRBV30 | CAWSVMISGAFF
TRBJ2-7 | TRBV3-1/TRBV3-2 | CASSQVGGVSYEQYF
TRBJ1-1 | TRBV11-2 | CASSPRVGAGSEAFF
TRBJ2-3 | TRBV18 | CASSPRDSIRTDTQYF
TRBJ2-1 | TRBV30 | CAWSSKRGYNEQFF
TRBJ2-1 | TRBV5-6 | CASSTWGVYEQFF
TRBJ2-1 | TRBV2 | CASSLYRGTNEQFF
TRBJ2-2 | TRBV6-2/TRBV6-3 | CASSYSGGGGTGELFF